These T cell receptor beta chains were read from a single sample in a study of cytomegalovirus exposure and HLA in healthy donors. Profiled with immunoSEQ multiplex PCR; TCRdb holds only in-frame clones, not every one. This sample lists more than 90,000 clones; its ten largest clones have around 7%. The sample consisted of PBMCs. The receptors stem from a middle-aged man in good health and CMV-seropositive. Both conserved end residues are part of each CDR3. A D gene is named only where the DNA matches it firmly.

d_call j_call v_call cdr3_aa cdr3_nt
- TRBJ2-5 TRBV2 CASRQQETQYF TGTGCCAGCAGACAGCAAGAGACCCAGTACTTC
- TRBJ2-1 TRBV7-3 CASSERRDNEQFF TGTGCCAGCAGCGAAAGGAGGGACAATGAGCAGTTCTTC
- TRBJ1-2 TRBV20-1 CSAPKIDYTF TGCAGTGCCCCTAAGATTGACTACACCTTC
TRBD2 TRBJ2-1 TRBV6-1 CASVAGEYNEQFF TGTGCCAGCGTAGCGGGGGAATACAATGAGCAGTTCTTC
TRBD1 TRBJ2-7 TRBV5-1 CASSLRDRAGDEQYF TGCGCCAGCAGCTTGCGGGACAGGGCAGGCGACGAGCAGTACTTC
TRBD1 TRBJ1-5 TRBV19 CASSILGGQGSNQPQHF TGTGCCAGTAGTATATTAGGGGGACAGGGTAGCAATCAGCCCCAGCATTTT
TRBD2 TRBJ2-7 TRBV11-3 CASSFNPAGASGEYEQYF TGTGCCAGCAGCTTCAACCCCGCTGGTGCTAGCGGAGAGTACGAGCAGTACTTC
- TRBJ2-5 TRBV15 CATSRGSGNQETQYF TGTGCCACCAGCAGAGGATCAGGGAATCAAGAGACCCAGTACTTC
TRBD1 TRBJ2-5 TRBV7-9 CASSLGGTGMETQYF TGTGCCAGCAGCCTGGGGGGGACAGGGATGGAGACCCAGTACTTC
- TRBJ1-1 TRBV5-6 CASSLGEVRRMNTEAFF TGTGCCAGCAGCCTGGGAGAGGTTCGGAGAATGAACACTGAAGCTTTCTTT
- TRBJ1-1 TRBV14 CASSQETPNTEAFF TGTGCCAGCAGCCAAGAGACACCGAACACTGAAGCTTTCTTT
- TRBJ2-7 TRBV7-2 CASSSPGQHYEQYF TGTGCCAGCAGCTCGCCGGGACAACACTACGAGCAGTACTTC
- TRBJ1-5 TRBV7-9 CASSTGYQPQHF TGTGCCAGCAGCACAGGGTATCAGCCCCAGCATTTT
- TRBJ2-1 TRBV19 CASNNKAGELFF TGTGCCAGTAATAATAAAGCGGGCGAGCTTTTCTTC
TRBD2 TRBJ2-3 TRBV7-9 CASSDRTSGSTDTQYF TGTGCCAGCAGCGACCGAACTAGCGGGAGCACAGATACGCAGTATTTT
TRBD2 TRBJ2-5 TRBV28 CASSFFLAGGGDLGETQYF TGTGCCAGCAGTTTTTTTCTAGCGGGAGGTGGTGACCTGGGGGAGACCCAGTACTTC
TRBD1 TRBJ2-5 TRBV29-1 CSALKGQGALVQYF TGCAGCGCACTCAAGGGACAGGGGGCGTTGGTCCAGTACTTC
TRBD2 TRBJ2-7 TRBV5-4 CASSVLGSGTSGYEQYF TGTGCCAGCAGCGTACTAGGTTCCGGGACTAGCGGGTACGAGCAGTACTTC
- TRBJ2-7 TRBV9 CASSARDIAYEQYF TGTGCCAGCAGCGCCCGGGACATCGCCTACGAGCAGTACTTC
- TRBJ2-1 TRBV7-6 CASSLVSASSYNEQFF TGTGCCAGCAGCTTAGTGTCTGCGAGCTCCTACAATGAGCAGTTCTTC
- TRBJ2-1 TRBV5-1 CASSFLASDNEQFF TGCGCCAGCAGCTTTCTAGCGAGCGACAATGAGCAGTTCTTC
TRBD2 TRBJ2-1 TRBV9 CASSVVASGSDEQFF TGTGCCAGCAGCGTAGTTGCTAGCGGGAGCGATGAGCAGTTCTTC
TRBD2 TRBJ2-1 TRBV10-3 CAIMPAGGYNEQFF TGTGCCATCATGCCAGCGGGAGGCTACAATGAGCAGTTCTTC
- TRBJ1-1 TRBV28 CASSLASMNTEAFF TGTGCCAGCAGTTTGGCCTCCATGAACACTGAAGCTTTCTTT
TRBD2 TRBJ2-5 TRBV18 CASSPWEWASGPQETQYF TGTGCCAGCTCACCCTGGGAATGGGCTAGCGGACCCCAAGAGACCCAGTACTTC
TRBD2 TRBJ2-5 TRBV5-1 CASSLPTTSGAQETQYF TGCGCCAGCAGCTTGCCCACAACTAGCGGAGCACAAGAGACCCAGTACTTC
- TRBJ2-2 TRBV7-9 CASSSNKEANTGELFF TGTGCCAGCAGCTCCAACAAGGAGGCAAACACCGGGGAGCTGTTTTTT
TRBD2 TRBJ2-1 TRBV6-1 CASSASSGMHNEQFF TGTGCCAGCAGCGCCTCTAGCGGGATGCACAATGAGCAGTTCTTC
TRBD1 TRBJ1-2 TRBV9 CASSVRDRFYGYTF TGTGCCAGCAGCGTCCGGGACAGGTTCTATGGCTACACCTTC
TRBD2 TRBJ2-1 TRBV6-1 CASSGTSGSYNEQFF TGTGCCAGCAGTGGGACTAGCGGTTCCTACAATGAGCAGTTCTTC
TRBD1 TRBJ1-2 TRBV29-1 CSVDKDRGGYTF TGCAGCGTTGATAAGGACAGGGGCGGCTACACCTTC
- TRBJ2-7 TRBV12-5 CASGLATRTQRYEQYF TGTGCTAGTGGTTTGGCGACCCGGACACAGAGATACGAGCAGTACTTC
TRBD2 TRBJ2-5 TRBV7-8 CASSLATSGRETQYF TGTGCCAGCAGCTTAGCAACTAGCGGGCGGGAGACCCAGTACTTC
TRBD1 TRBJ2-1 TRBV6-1 CASSAWGQGAYNEQFF TGTGCCAGCAGTGCCTGGGGTCAGGGGGCATACAATGAGCAGTTCTTC
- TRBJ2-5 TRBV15 CATSRGPIQETQYF TGTGCCACCAGCAGAGGGCCGATACAAGAGACCCAGTACTTC
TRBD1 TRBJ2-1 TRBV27 CASTHPAQGAYNEQFF TGTGCCAGCACTCATCCCGCGCAGGGGGCCTACAATGAGCAGTTCTTC
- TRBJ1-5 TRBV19 CASSPLEGLLGNQPQHF TGTGCCAGTAGTCCACTCGAAGGACTTCTGGGCAATCAGCCCCAGCATTTT
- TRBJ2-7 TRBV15 CATRPGSGVYEQYF TGTGCCACCAGACCGGGTAGCGGAGTCTACGAGCAGTACTTC
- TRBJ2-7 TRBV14 CASSQVARTIGSYEQYF TGTGCCAGCAGCCAAGTAGCGCGGACTATAGGGTCCTACGAGCAGTACTTC
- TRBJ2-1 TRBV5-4 CASSRTQGLEQFF TGTGCCAGCAGCAGAACGCAGGGGTTGGAGCAGTTCTTC
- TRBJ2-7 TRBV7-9 CASSLTSQSEQYF TGTGCCAGCAGCTTAACTAGTCAATCCGAGCAGTACTTC